Presented here are 22 T cell receptor beta chains from one specimen sequenced in a study of molecular identifiers for immune sequencing clone quantification. One entry per CDR3 protein results from TCRdb running MiXCR on the PCR reads. The sample includes about half a million distinct CDR3 sequences, under 30% seen only once; the top ten take under 0.85%. Sequenced sample: naive CD8+ T cells from blood, with Jurkat cell RNA spiked in. The sample's subset: FACS-sorted CD8+CD4-CCR7+CD45RA+ naive T cells. Receptor source: a human donor in good health. Some libraries in this study had Jurkat cell RNA spiked in.

About this clonotype: With a much larger clone just one base away, this may be a read error. The chain has TRBV13 and TRBJ2-7; D gene uncertain. Germline V gene sequence: CDR1 PRHDT, CDR2 FYEKMQ (reference sequence). CDR3 length: 15 amino acids. Trimming left V 2 bases short and J 2 bases short, with 13 bases between. The CDR3 coding sequence is TGTGCCAGCAGCTTAAATCTGGCTGCTCCCTACGAGCAGTACTTC. Translating gives CASSLNLAAPYEQYF.

This clonotype was picked up many times. V is TRBV30 and J is TRBJ2-1; no reliable D call. Per the germline V gene, CDR1 is GTSNPN and CDR2 is SVGIG (reference sequence). The CDR3 runs to 12 residues. Trimming removed 1 base from V and 5 bases from J, with 6 bases in between. The CDR3 nucleotides are TGTGCCTGGAGTGCGCTGAACAATGAGCAGTTCTTC. This sequence encodes CAWSALNNEQFF. The full variable domain, rest sourced from reference TRBV30 and TRBJ2-1, is SQTIHQWPATLVQPVGSPLSLECTVEGTSNPNLYWYRQAAGRGLQLLFYSVGIGQISSEVPQNLSASRPQDRQFILSSKKLLLSDSGFYLCAWSALNNEQFFGPGTRLTVL.

There are many counts of this clonotype. Here the CDR3 reads CASKVATEETQYF. The DNA of the CDR3 is TGTGCCAGCAAGGTGGCCACCGAAGAGACCCAGTACTTC. V usage is TRBV5-4 and J usage is TRBJ2-5; D remains ambiguous. The length of the CDR3 is 13 residues. V was clipped by 6 bases and J by 3 bases, with 12 bases between them. The germline V gene encodes CDR1 SGHNT and CDR2 YYREEE (reference sequence).

This clonotype occurred a few times. V usage is TRBV27 and J usage is TRBJ2-3, with D unresolved. The CDR3 loop spans 16 amino acids. Trimming left V 4 bases short and J 2 bases short, with 16 bases between. Germline CDR1 and CDR2: MNHEY and SMNVEV (reference sequence). CDR3 in amino acids: CASSSIGWRATDTQYF. The CDR3 DNA follows: TGTGCCAGCAGTTCTATTGGGTGGCGTGCCACAGATACGCAGTATTTT.

This clonotype was observed a few times. The V call is TRBV6-4, the J call TRBJ2-7; 11 bases match TRBD2. Germline CDR1 and CDR2: MRHNA and SNTAGT. The CDR3 consists of 15 residues. Trimming removed 2 bases from V and 5 bases from J; junction bases left unmatched: 5. The CDR3 is CASSDRLAGRDEQYF. The CDR3 region has the DNA TGTGCCAGCAGTGACCGACTAGCGGGGAGGGACGAGCAGTACTTC.

The chain is built from TRBV13 and TRBJ2-3; 7 positions match TRBD1. CDR3 length: 15 amino acids. Trimming at V came to 2 bases and at J to 5 bases, leaving 7 bases not matched to a gene. The germline V gene encodes CDR1 PRHDT and CDR2 FYEKMQ (reference sequence). Written as DNA, the CDR3 is TGTGCCAGCAGCTTAAGCCCAGGGGGTATAGATACGCAGTATTTT. Amino acid sequence: CASSLSPGGIDTQYF.

The chain carries TRBV28 and TRBJ1-4, with TRBD1 as a possible D gene (6 bases). Between the trimmed V and J ends, which lost 5 bases and 5 bases, there was a span of 24 bases. Germline V gene sequence: CDR1 MDHEN, CDR2 SYDVKM. The CDR3 sequence is 18 residues long. CDR3 DNA: TGTGCCAGCAGTCCTCCACCCTACAGGGTCGGTGCCAATGAAAAACTGTTTTTT. Its protein is CASSPPPYRVGANEKLFF.

This clonotype was counted ten times or more. This chain links TRBV7-9 with TRBJ2-1; 11 positions match TRBD2. V was pared by 1 base and J by 9 bases, with 5 bases of the junction left unmatched. CDR1 is SEHNR, CDR2 FQNEAQ, per germline (reference sequence). This CDR3 is built from 15 residues. CDR3 nucleotides: TGTGCCAGCAGCTTAGTCCTAGCGGGGGGCGGTGAGCAGTTCTTC. It yields the protein CASSLVLAGGGEQFF. The whole variable domain, remainder taken from reference TRBV7-9 and TRBJ2-1, is DTGVSQNPRHKITKRGQNVTFRCDPISEHNRLYWYRQTLGQGPEFLTYFQNEAQLEKSRLLSDRFSAERPKGSFSTLEIQRTEQGDSAMYLCASSLVLAGGGEQFFGPGTRLTVL.

The chain carries TRBV25-1 and TRBJ2-7; 7 nucleotides agree with TRBD1. Losses at the gene ends were 1 base for V and 3 bases for J; bases not matched to a gene: 6. CDR1 is MGHDK and CDR2 is SYGVNS in the germline V gene. This CDR3 is 15 amino acids long. The CDR3 region is CASSELGGALYEQYF. CDR3 DNA sequence: TGTGCCAGCAGTGAATTAGGGGGCGCGCTCTACGAGCAGTACTTC.

Only a few counts were recorded for this clonotype. The genes are TRBV19 and TRBJ2-2; D is unresolved. V was trimmed by 2 bases and J by 4 bases, leaving 11 bases between them. This CDR3 has 15 amino acids. The germline V gene has CDR1 LNHDA and CDR2 SQIVND (reference sequence). The CDR3 nucleotides are TGTGCCAGTAGTATAAAGGGCCAGTCCACCGGGGAGCTGTTTTTT. Encoded protein: CASSIKGQSTGELFF. Full variable domain (rest looked up from reference TRBV19 and TRBJ2-2): DGGITQSPKYLFRKEGQNVTLSCEQNLNHDAMYWYRQDPGQGLRLIYYSQIVNDFQKGDIAEGYSVSREKKESFPLTVTSAQKNPTAFYLCASSIKGQSTGELFFGEGSRLTVL.

The V and J genes are TRBV6-2 or TRBV6-3 and TRBJ2-2; TRBD1 matches 9 bases. The CDR3 has 16 residues. Germline-derived CDR1 and CDR2 are MNHEY and SVGEGT. The junction had 8 bases not matched to a gene; V was cut back by 4 bases and J by 5 bases. This CDR3 is CASSSPGQGLTGELFF. The DNA of the CDR3 is TGTGCCAGCAGTTCTCCCGGACAGGGGTTGACCGGGGAGCTGTTTTTT.

This clonotype was detected once. Compared with germline, one end of the junction differs, possibly owing to a read error. J is TRBJ2-4 and V is TRBV2; D unclear. Germline CDR1 SNHLY, CDR2 FYNNEI. The CDR3 spans 15 residues. CDR3 loop: CTSSDVEIAKNIQYF. The CDR3, as DNA: TGTACCAGCAGTGATGTCGAGATAGCCAAAAACATTCAGTACTTC.

The chain has TRBV7-9 and TRBJ2-7; 8 positions agree with TRBD2. Losses at the gene ends were 0 bases for V and 0 bases for J; bases not matched to a gene: 1. The CDR3 contains 15 residues. CDR1 SEHNR and CDR2 FQNEAQ come from the germline V gene (reference sequence). CDR3 residues: CASSLAAGVSYEQYF. The CDR3 coding sequence is TGTGCCAGCAGCTTAGCAGCGGGAGTCTCCTACGAGCAGTACTTC.

As to this clonotype: The junction differs from germline at one of its ends, possibly a read error. The gene calls are TRBV6-2 or TRBV6-3 and TRBJ2-7; 12 nucleotides align to TRBD2. The CDR3 consists of 14 residues. Germline V lookup: CDR1 MNHEY, CDR2 SVGEGT. The CDR3 DNA follows: TGTACCAGCAGTCAAACTAGCGGGAGGTACGAGCAGTACTTC. Amino acid sequence: CTSSQTSGRYEQYF.

This clonotype was recorded at least ten times. The chain joins TRBV12-3 or TRBV12-4 to TRBJ2-3, with TRBD1 identical over 9 bases. CDR3 size: 15 residues. The ends lost 6 bases at V and 2 bases at J; junction bases unmatched: 6. For the CDR3, the DNA is TGTGCCAGCAGCCCGGACAGGGGCCTCACAGATACGCAGTATTTT. This encodes CASSPDRGLTDTQYF.

The chain links TRBV14 to TRBJ2-3; D unresolved. The V end was cut by 2 bases, the J end by 0 bases, with 9 bases between. This CDR3 comprises 15 residues. Looked up from germline, CDR1 is SGHDN and CDR2 is FVKESK. Here the CDR3 DNA reads TGTGCCAGCAGCCAAAGTGGTTTGAGCACAGATACGCAGTATTTT. Translation gives CASSQSGLSTDTQYF. Supplemented by reference TRBV14 and TRBJ2-3, the full variable domain reads EAGVTQFPSHSVIEKGQTVTLRCDPISGHDNLYWYRRVMGKEIKFLLHFVKESKQDESGMPNNRFLAERTGGTYSTLKVQPAELEDSGVYFCASSQSGLSTDTQYFGPGTRLTVL.

This clonotype occurred a few times. The gene calls are TRBV19 and TRBJ1-4; D gene ambiguous. Germline V CDR1 and CDR2: LNHDA, SQIVND (reference sequence). There are 15 residues in the CDR3. Trimming removed 7 bases at V and 0 bases at J, with 12 bases between. CDR3 nucleotide sequence: TGTGCCAGTATAAGGAAACAAGCAACTAATGAAAAACTGTTTTTT. Protein: CASIRKQATNEKLFF. Using reference TRBV19 and TRBJ1-4 for the parts outside the CDR3, the full variable domain is DGGITQSPKYLFRKEGQNVTLSCEQNLNHDAMYWYRQDPGQGLRLIYYSQIVNDFQKGDIAEGYSVSREKKESFPLTVTSAQKNPTAFYLCASIRKQATNEKLFFGSGTQLSVL.

Comments on this clonotype: A single base separates this from a much larger clone, so it may be a read error. The V gene is TRBV7-9, the J gene TRBJ1-1; D possibly corresponds to TRBD1 (5 bases). Germline CDR1 reads SEHNR; CDR2 reads FQNEAQ (reference sequence). V gave up 8 bases and J gave up 1 base, with 8 bases separating them. The CDR3 is 12 residues long. The CDR3 here is CASGGSNTEAFF. The CDR3 DNA is TGTGCCAGCGGGGGGTCGAACACTGAAGCTTTCTTT.

Only a few counts were recorded for this clonotype. The rearrangement uses TRBV6-2 or TRBV6-3 and TRBJ2-7; D may be TRBD1 or TRBD2 (5 bases each). Germline V gene lookup returns CDR1 MNHEY and CDR2 SVGEGT. The CDR3 spans 14 residues. The V gene lost 2 bases and the J gene lost 2 bases, with 10 bases spanning the gap. The CDR3 DNA is TGTGCCAGCAGTTACCGGGACGTAACCTACGAGCAGTACTTC. Translating gives CASSYRDVTYEQYF.

This clonotype appeared a few times. The chain is built from TRBV20-1 and TRBJ2-7; 11 bases are shared with TRBD2. Germline assignment: CDR1 DFQATT and CDR2 SNEGSKA (reference sequence). The CDR3 extends over 15 amino acids. The ends lost 6 bases at V and 3 bases at J; junction bases unmatched: 10. The CDR3 protein is CSATATSGSFYEQYF. Here the CDR3 DNA reads TGCAGTGCCACCGCTACTAGCGGGAGTTTCTACGAGCAGTACTTC.

The table lists this clonotype with many counts. The rearrangement uses TRBV9 and TRBJ2-2, with TRBD1 matching over 7 bases. The junction had 6 bases not matched to a gene; V was cut back by 4 bases and J by 0 bases. This CDR3 comprises 16 residues. The germline V gene encodes CDR1 SGDLS and CDR2 YYNGEE. The CDR3 DNA is TGTGCCAGCAGCATTACAGGGGATGCGAACACCGGGGAGCTGTTTTTT. Translating gives CASSITGDANTGELFF.

This clonotype was detected many times. The genes are TRBV6-5 and TRBJ2-1; D is perhaps TRBD1 or TRBD2 (6 bases each). The CDR3 has 17 amino acids. Germline V gene lookup returns CDR1 MNHEY and CDR2 SVGAGI. V was pared by 2 bases and J by 8 bases, with 22 bases between. CDR3 DNA sequence: TGTGCCAGCAGTTACATACAGGGTTCGGGGGTATCGGATGAGCAGTTCTTC. Its translation: CASSYIQGSGVSDEQFF.